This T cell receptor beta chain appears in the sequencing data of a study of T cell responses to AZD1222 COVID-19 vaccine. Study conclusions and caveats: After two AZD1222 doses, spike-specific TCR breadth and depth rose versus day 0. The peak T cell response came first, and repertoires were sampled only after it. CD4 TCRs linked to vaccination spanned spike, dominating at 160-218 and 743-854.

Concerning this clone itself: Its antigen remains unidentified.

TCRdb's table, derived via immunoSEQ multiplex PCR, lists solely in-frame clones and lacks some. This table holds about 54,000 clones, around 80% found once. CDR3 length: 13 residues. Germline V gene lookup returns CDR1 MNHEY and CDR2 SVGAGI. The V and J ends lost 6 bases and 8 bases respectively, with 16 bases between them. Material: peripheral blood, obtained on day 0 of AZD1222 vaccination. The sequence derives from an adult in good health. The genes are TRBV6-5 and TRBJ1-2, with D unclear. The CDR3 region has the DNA TGTGCCAGCAGCCGACCCGACCCGGACGGCTACACCTTC. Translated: CASSRPDPDGYTF.